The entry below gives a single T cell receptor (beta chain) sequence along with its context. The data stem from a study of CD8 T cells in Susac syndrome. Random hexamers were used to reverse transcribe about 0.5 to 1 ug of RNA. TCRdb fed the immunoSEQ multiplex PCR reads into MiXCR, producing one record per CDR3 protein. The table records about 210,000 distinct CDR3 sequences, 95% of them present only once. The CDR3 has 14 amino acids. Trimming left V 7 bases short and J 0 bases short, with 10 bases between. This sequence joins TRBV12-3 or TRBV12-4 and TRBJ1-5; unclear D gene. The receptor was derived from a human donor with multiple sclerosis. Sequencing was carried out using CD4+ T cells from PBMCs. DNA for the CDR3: TGTGCCAGCATCCTACAGCCTAGCAATCAGCCCCAGCATTTT. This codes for CASILQPSNQPQHF.